This TCR beta chain was recovered during a study of blood T cell repertoires in COVID-19. Study summary: Collection of acute and convalescent COVID-19 samples took place in the United States, Italy and Spain. From T cells, B-cell-depleted T cells, or PBMCs came the material, which was cDNA or gDNA.

As handled by the study authors: Estimates of nucleated cell counts were drawn from the amplification of reference gene primers. Using immunoSEQ multiplex PCR, the repertoire was profiled, and TCRdb retains in-frame clones only, with some absent. D and trimming were read from the DNA, whereas the V and J calls and clone size are those reported in that table. The sample consists of some 100,000 clones, 81% of them appearing once. Looked up from germline, CDR1 is SGHTA and CDR2 is FQGNSA. The ends lost 4 bases at V and 8 bases at J; junction bases unmatched: 11. The CDR3 totals 15 residues. The specimen sequenced was peripheral blood. The rearrangement joins TRBV7-2 to TRBJ1-2; 9 nucleotides line up with TRBD1. The origin of this receptor is a man in his sixties with acute or convalescent COVID-19. CDR3 coding DNA: TGTGCCAGCAGCTGGGGACCACAGGGGGCGGGCGGCTACACCTTC. Translated, it gives CASSWGPQGAGGYTF. The full variable domain, rest sourced from reference TRBV7-2 and TRBJ1-2, is GAGVSQSPSNKVTEKGKDVELRCDPISGHTALYWYRQSLGQGLEFLIYFQGNSAPDKSGLPSDRFSAERTGGSVSTLTIQRTQQEDSAVYLCASSWGPQGAGGYTFGSGTRLTVV.